This TCR beta chain was obtained from a study of blood T cell repertoires in COVID-19. Study-level information: Acute-phase and convalescent COVID-19 samples originated in the United States, Italy and Spain. PBMCs, B-cell-depleted T cells, or T cells were the source of the cDNA or gDNA that made up the material.

The CDR3 length is 15 residues. Germline loops: CDR1 SGHTA, CDR2 FQGNSA. V dropped 4 bases and J dropped 6; count of bases not matched to a gene: 7. In the original processing: Quantification of nucleated cells was approximated via reference gene primer amplification. Sequencing was performed with immunoSEQ multiplex PCR; in TCRdb, only in-frame clones are kept and a portion is missing. Clonal size and the V and J genes are those of that table, whereas D and trimming came from the DNA. The sample contains fewer than 200,000 clones, just under 85% of which appear only once. The origin of this receptor is an elderly woman with acute or convalescent COVID-19. J is TRBJ2-1 and V is TRBV7-2; 9 nucleotides align to TRBD1. Sample: peripheral blood. The CDR3 DNA sequence: TGTGCCAGCAGCTGGGGACAGGGCATAGGCAATGAGCAGTTCTTC. Its protein product is CASSWGQGIGNEQFF.